Listed below are T cell receptor beta chains from one sample, sequenced in a study of shared clonotypes between healthy human individuals. Libraries were prepared by immunoSEQ multiplex PCR; TCRdb keeps only in-frame clonotypes and omits some of them. The data contain roughly 660,000 clones, about nine tenths of them singletons. What was sequenced was memory CD8+ T cells from PBMCs. The receptors were gathered from a man aged 18 to 30 in good health. Some clones in this sample may be carry-over from other donors' samples. The conserved cysteine and the conserved F or W are not part of the CDR3 here. Fields, in order: V gene, J gene, CDR3 protein.

>TRBV19|TRBJ1-1
ASSMGTANTEAF
>TRBV28|TRBJ2-7
ASSLKAGRYEQY
>TRBV7-9|TRBJ2-5
ASSPGLAGGLETQY
>TRBV19|TRBJ1-1
ASSIVWQGNTEAF
>TRBV7-9|TRBJ2-6
ASSHYRGRSGANVLT
>TRBV7-9|TRBJ1-2
ASSFLQQHGYT
>TRBV7-2|TRBJ2-1
ASSHYIPGGEFYNEQF
>TRBV10-3|TRBJ2-7
AISEGTSLSYEQY
>TRBV19|TRBJ2-7
ASSRIFGTSVYEQY
>TRBV30|TRBJ1-1
AWSVSYREAF
>TRBV7-6|TRBJ2-7
ASSPGPYYEQY
>TRBV9|TRBJ2-5
ASSVVGSVQETQY
>TRBV4-3|TRBJ1-2
ASSQVNVDSYGYT
>TRBV27|TRBJ2-1
ASSWGRVYNEQF
>TRBV6-4|TRBJ2-2
ASSDLPGHSGELF
>TRBV13|TRBJ2-5
ASSLGSTGTQY
>TRBV7-9|TRBJ2-7
ASSPPATGFYEQY
>TRBV27|TRBJ2-1
ASSLAGVNEQF
>TRBV6-6|TRBJ1-2
ASSYLPIGGGYGYT
>TRBV7-9|TRBJ2-2
ASTPGRLEGIGTGELF
>TRBV27|TRBJ2-5
ASSSLGLAGEETQY
>TRBV7-2|TRBJ2-7
ASSLAERGASEQY
>TRBV7-9|TRBJ2-1
ASSSRDRGSYNEQF
>TRBV7-2|TRBJ2-7
ASSFPGQGTYEQY
>TRBV7-9|TRBJ1-4
ASSFSSPKANEKLF
>TRBV29-1|TRBJ2-2
SVTDRGTGELF
>TRBV28|TRBJ1-5
ASSLQWGSNQPQH
>TRBV15|TRBJ1-3
ATSRDPRGLLFSGNTIY
>TRBV10-3|TRBJ2-3
AISETSGNTDTQY